This entry concerns a single T cell receptor beta chain. Antigen unknown. The data are from a study of a mutant IDH1 vaccine in newly diagnosed glioma. In the study overall: Males made up 62.5% and females roughly 40% of treated patients, whose mean age was 40.4 years.

Time point given: week 23, last vaccination. The investigators gave 300 ug of mutant IDH1 20-mer peptide in each vaccine dose, together with topical imiquimod. Sequenced by immunoSEQ multiplex PCR; TCRdb stores in-frame clones only, minus some. The data hold about 38,000 clones, with roughly 76% observed a single time. Trimming cost V 0 bases and J 6 bases; bases outside gene matches: 7. The CDR3 spans 15 residues. The germline CDR1 and CDR2 sequences are SGHTS and YDEGEE. The gene calls are TRBV5-8 and TRBJ2-7; 9 nucleotides align to TRBD1. The source material was PBMCs, sampled from a glioma patient whose treatment included an IDH1 peptide vaccine. The source of this sequence is a man in his forties with glioma. The CDR3 protein is CASSLGQGVPGEQYF. The CDR3 DNA follows: TGTGCCAGCAGCTTGGGACAGGGGGTTCCCGGCGAGCAGTACTTC.